Following are 32 T cell receptor beta chains from one sample sequenced in a study of PD-1 blockade in classical Hodgkin lymphoma. Sequencing used immunoSEQ multiplex PCR; TCRdb keeps in-frame clones, though not all of them. The sample includes around 65,000 clones, around 87% seen only once; the top ten take about 15%. All patients relapsed after autologous stem cell transplantation, and brentuximab vedotin exposure varied. The specimen comprised peripheral blood mononuclear cells (PBMCs), sampled at baseline. These receptors were taken from a human donor with classical Hodgkin lymphoma.

The chain couples TRBV11-2 to TRBJ2-1, with TRBD2 matching 9 bases. Trimming removed 5 bases from V and 0 bases from J; junction bases left unmatched: 11. This CDR3 region has 18 residues. Germline CDR1 reads SGHAT; CDR2 reads FQNNGV. CDR3 sequence (DNA): TGTGCCAGCAGCCACCCAGCGGGGGGACGAAGCTCCTACAATGAGCAGTTCTTC. This codes for CASSHPAGGRSSYNEQFF. Looking up the rest from reference TRBV11-2 and TRBJ2-1 gives the full variable domain: EAGVAQSPRYKIIEKRQSVAFWCNPISGHATLYWYQQILGQGPKLLIQFQNNGVVDDSQLPKDRFSAERLKGVDSTLKIQPAKLEDSAVYLCASSHPAGGRSSYNEQFFGPGTRLTVL.

V and J are TRBV28 and TRBJ2-1, with D possibly TRBD2 on 5 matching bases. The V gene lost 3 bases and the J gene lost 5 bases, with 8 bases spanning the gap. Germline V lookup: CDR1 MDHEN, CDR2 SYDVKM. The CDR3 covers 13 residues. CDR3 in DNA: TGTGCCAGCAGTTTCTCGGGGAACAATGAGCAGTTCTTC. Its translation is CASSFSGNNEQFF.

The J gene is TRBJ2-1, the V gene TRBV18, with TRBD2 identical over 9 bases. With 0 bases clipped from V and 10 bases from J, the junction kept 7 bases outside the gene matches. The length of the CDR3 is 15 residues. In germline, CDR1 is KGHSH, CDR2 LQKENI. Here the CDR3 DNA reads TGTGCCAGCTCACCACCAAGCGGGGGGTTAGGGGAGCAGTTCTTC. Protein product: CASSPPSGGLGEQFF.

The chain couples TRBV4-1 to TRBJ2-7; D unclear. The V end lost 4 bases, the J end lost 6 bases, and 16 bases lay between the germline ends. CDR1 and CDR2 (germline): MGHRA, YSYEKL. This CDR3 has 14 residues. CDR3 sequence: CASSLVAFGSEQYF. The CDR3 region has the DNA TGCGCCAGCAGCCTGGTGGCTTTTGGTTCCGAGCAGTACTTC.

The V call is TRBV5-6, the J call TRBJ1-4; D might be TRBD1 (5 bases). Germline V gene data show CDR1 as SGHDT and CDR2 as YYEEEE. Between the trimmed V and J ends, which lost 1 base and 7 bases, there was a span of 11 bases. The CDR3 has 14 residues. CDR3 in DNA: TGTGCCAGCAGCTTGCTGGGGGATACTGAAAAACTGTTTTTT. Translation gives CASSLLGDTEKLFF.

The chain links TRBV7-9 to TRBJ2-5; D tentatively reads TRBD1 or TRBD2 (6 bases each). Trimming removed 7 bases from V and 5 bases from J, with 11 bases in between. Germline-derived CDR1 and CDR2 are SEHNR and FQNEAQ (reference sequence). This CDR3 comprises 12 residues. This CDR3 is CASNREAETQYF. In DNA form, the CDR3 reads TGTGCCAGCAACAGGGAGGCGGAGACCCAGTACTTC.

The chain has TRBV9 and TRBJ2-5; 7 positions match TRBD2. Losses at the gene ends were 3 bases for V and 5 bases for J; bases not matched to a gene: 10. Germline V gene data show CDR1 as SGDLS and CDR2 as YYNGEE. CDR3 length: 15 residues. The CDR3 loop reads CASSESPLAIETQYF. DNA of the CDR3: TGTGCCAGCAGCGAAAGCCCACTAGCGATTGAGACCCAGTACTTC.

The J gene is TRBJ1-3, the V gene TRBV7-9, with D unresolved. The CDR3 is 13 residues long. V was trimmed by 5 bases and J by 4 bases, leaving 9 bases between them. CDR1 is SEHNR, CDR2 FQNEAQ, per germline (reference sequence). The CDR3 DNA reads TGTGCCAGCAGCATTCACGGGGGAAACACCATATATTTT. It translates to CASSIHGGNTIYF.

The CDR3 protein is CASSHTDVNYGYTF. CDR3 bases: TGTGCCAGCAGCCACACCGACGTGAACTATGGCTACACCTTC. This chain joins TRBV6-6 and TRBJ1-2; D unclear. This CDR3 contains 14 residues. Germline V lookup: CDR1 MNHNY, CDR2 SVGAGI (reference sequence). Trimming took off 6 bases at V and 2 bases at J, with 13 bases between the two ends.

The chain is built from TRBV2 and TRBJ1-1; D uncertain. Per the germline V gene, CDR1 is SNHLY and CDR2 is FYNNEI. The V and J ends lost 9 bases and 5 bases respectively, with 13 bases between them. This CDR3 contains 12 residues. CDR3 sequence: CARPNRGTEAFF. In nucleotides, the CDR3 is TGTGCCAGACCCAACCGGGGAACTGAAGCTTTCTTT.

The J gene is TRBJ2-7, the V gene TRBV6-1, with D maybe TRBD1 (6 bases). The ends were cut back, 8 bases at V and 2 bases at J, with 19 bases in the middle. The germline gives CDR1 MNHNS, CDR2 SASEGT. This CDR3 comprises 15 residues. The CDR3 is CASGYRDIDAYEQYF. The CDR3, as DNA: TGTGCCAGCGGGTACCGGGACATCGACGCCTACGAGCAGTACTTC.

The chain has TRBV7-8 and TRBJ1-5; TRBD1 aligns across 7 bases. The CDR3 contains 15 residues. Trimming took 5 bases from V and 5 from J; bases not matched to a gene: 9. The germline CDR1 and CDR2 sequences are SGHVS and FQNEAQ. The CDR3 reads CASSTRRDSYQPQHF. CDR3 DNA sequence: TGTGCCAGCAGCACCCGCCGGGACAGTTATCAGCCCCAGCATTTT.

The genes are TRBV5-1 and TRBJ2-7; no definite D call. This CDR3 is built from 15 residues. The germline V gene encodes CDR1 SGHRS and CDR2 YFSETQ. V was shortened by 0 bases and J by 0 bases, with 10 bases between the two germline ends. This chain's CDR3 is CASSLEERSSYEQYF. CDR3 coding DNA: TGCGCCAGCAGCTTGGAAGAAAGGAGCTCCTACGAGCAGTACTTC. Together with reference TRBV5-1 and TRBJ2-7, the CDR3 gives the full variable domain: KAGVTQTPRYLIKTRGQQVTLSCSPISGHRSVSWYQQTPGQGLQFLFEYFSETQRNKGNFPGRFSGRQFSNSRSEMNVSTLELGDSALYLCASSLEERSSYEQYFGPGTRLTVT.

This clone was seen only once. The chain employs TRBV30 and TRBJ2-1; possibly TRBD2 for D (6 bases). The V gene's germline CDR1 is GTSNPN and CDR2 SVGIG (reference sequence). V shed 0 bases and J shed 11 bases, with 11 bases lying between them. CDR3 size: 12 residues. The chain's CDR3 is CAWSVLGGQQFF. For the CDR3, the DNA is TGTGCCTGGAGTGTATTGGGGGGTCAGCAGTTCTTC.

This sequence joins TRBV5-1 and TRBJ2-5; D not resolved. Germline V CDR1 and CDR2: SGHRS, YFSETQ. The CDR3 extends over 13 amino acids. V was shortened by 4 bases and J by 5 bases, with 12 bases between the two germline ends. In nucleotides, the CDR3 is TGCGCCAGCAGCCCCGGCAGTGGGGAGACCCAGTACTTC. Translating gives CASSPGSGETQYF.

The genes are TRBV15 and TRBJ1-2; the match to TRBD1 covers 9 bases. The CDR3 sequence is 11 residues long. With 10 bases clipped from V and 8 bases from J, the junction kept 5 bases outside the gene matches. Germline lookup yields CDR1 LNHNV and CDR2 YYDKDF (reference sequence). This CDR3 is CAIGTGKGYTF. For the CDR3, the DNA is TGTGCCATCGGGACAGGGAAGGGCTACACCTTC.

J is TRBJ1-6 and V is TRBV25-1; 10 nucleotides align to TRBD1. Germline V CDR1 and CDR2: MGHDK, SYGVNS. The CDR3 sequence is 16 residues long. Trimming took 3 bases from V and 10 from J; bases not matched to a gene: 9. CDR3 sequence: CASSEVGGQGWSPLHF. CDR3 bases: TGTGCCAGCAGTGAGGTGGGGGGACAGGGGTGGTCACCCCTCCACTTT.

This rearrangement joins TRBV5-6 to TRBJ1-4, with D uncertain. The CDR3 sequence is 13 residues long. Germline V gene lookup returns CDR1 SGHDT and CDR2 YYEEEE. V was trimmed by 1 base and J by 3 bases, leaving 4 bases between them. The CDR3 DNA sequence: TGTGCCAGCAGCTTGACCTCTAATGAAAAACTGTTTTTT. Translated: CASSLTSNEKLFF.

The chain is built from TRBV7-9 and TRBJ1-1; the D gene is possibly TRBD1 (6 bases). The CDR3 extends over 13 amino acids. Germline CDR1 SEHNR, CDR2 FQNEAQ (reference sequence). Trimming took 5 bases from V and 3 from J, leaving 10 bases between them. The CDR3 nucleotides read TGTGCCAGCAGCGTACAGGGAGACACTGAAGCTTTCTTT. This sequence encodes CASSVQGDTEAFF.

The rearrangement uses TRBV18 and TRBJ1-1, with D tentatively TRBD1 (6 bases). Trimming removed 1 base from V and 0 bases from J, with 21 bases in between. Germline V CDR1 and CDR2: KGHSH, LQKENI. The length of the CDR3 is 19 residues. The CDR3 nucleotides are TGTGCCAGCTCACCACTAGATACAGGGACCTTAGTAATGAACACTGAAGCTTTCTTT. Translated: CASSPLDTGTLVMNTEAFF.

V usage is TRBV5-4 and J usage is TRBJ2-7; D unclear. Trimming took off 0 bases at V and 2 bases at J, with 9 bases between the two ends. CDR1 and CDR2 (germline): SGHNT, YYREEE (reference sequence). The CDR3 totals 14 residues. Here the CDR3 reads CASSLASPPYEQYF. For the CDR3, the DNA is TGTGCCAGCAGCTTGGCGAGTCCTCCCTACGAGCAGTACTTC.

The chain has TRBV6-1 and TRBJ1-1; maybe TRBD1 (6 bases). The V gene's germline CDR1 is MNHNS and CDR2 SASEGT. Trimming left V 1 base short and J 3 bases short, with 6 bases between. The CDR3 has 13 amino acids. CDR3 nucleotide sequence: TGTGCCAGCAGTGAAGACAGGGACACTGAAGCTTTCTTT. Translation: CASSEDRDTEAFF.

The chain employs TRBV10-3 and TRBJ1-3; the D gene is possibly TRBD1 (5 bases). CDR1 and CDR2 from the germline V gene are ENHRY and SYGVKD. The CDR3 sequence is 13 residues long. The V end was cut by 8 bases, the J end by 0 bases, with 8 bases between. CDR3 loop: CAIGGNSGNTIYF. For the CDR3, the DNA is TGTGCCATCGGGGGAAACTCTGGAAACACCATATATTTT.

The chain employs TRBV29-1 and TRBJ2-2, with 9 bases lining up with TRBD1. The CDR3 is made up of 17 amino acids. The germline gives CDR1 SQVTM, CDR2 ANQGSEA. J was trimmed by 3 bases and V by 0 bases; bases with no gene match: 8. The CDR3 region has the DNA TGCAGCGTTGAAGATCGGGGGGACAGGGCAGACACCGGGGAGCTGTTTTTT. Translating gives CSVEDRGDRADTGELFF.

The chain combines TRBV27 with TRBJ1-2, with 8 bases aligning to TRBD1. The CDR3 consists of 13 residues. Per the germline V gene, CDR1 is MNHEY and CDR2 is SMNVEV (reference sequence). The V gene end was trimmed by 4 bases and the J gene end by 8 bases; junction bases not matched to a gene: 6. The CDR3 nucleotides are TGTGCCAGCAGTTCCGAGACAGGGGACGGCTACACCTTC. Protein sequence: CASSSETGDGYTF.

The rearrangement joins TRBV11-2 to TRBJ2-2; D is perhaps TRBD1 (7 bases). This CDR3 region has 15 residues. Looked up from germline, CDR1 is SGHAT and CDR2 is FQNNGV. V lost 5 bases and J lost 4, with 14 bases in between. The CDR3 is CASSVQGGLTGELFF. CDR3 bases: TGTGCCAGCAGCGTGCAGGGGGGCCTCACCGGGGAGCTGTTTTTT.

The V and J genes are TRBV5-6 and TRBJ1-2; D remains unclear. V lost 0 bases and J lost 5, with 14 bases in between. This CDR3 contains 15 residues. Germline CDR1 and CDR2: SGHDT and YYEEEE. This CDR3 is CASSLGARLGYGYTF. The CDR3 nucleotides are TGTGCCAGCAGCTTGGGAGCGCGGCTGGGTTATGGCTACACCTTC.

J is TRBJ2-7 and V is TRBV7-6; D not resolved. Germline CDR1 reads SGHVS; CDR2 reads FNYEAQ. The V and J ends lost 3 bases and 3 bases respectively, with 6 bases between them. CDR3 length equals 12 residues. In DNA form, the CDR3 reads TGTGCCAGCAGCTTGTCAGACTACGAGCAGTACTTC. It is translated as CASSLSDYEQYF.

This clone showed up just a few times. This sequence joins TRBV7-6 and TRBJ1-6; D possibly corresponds to TRBD1 (6 bases). The ends were cut back, 5 bases at V and 7 bases at J, with 21 bases in the middle. Per the germline V gene, CDR1 is SGHVS and CDR2 is FNYEAQ. This CDR3 is built from 17 residues. This chain's CDR3 is CASSARGGSFLNSPLHF. The CDR3 region has the DNA TGTGCCAGCAGCGCGAGGGGGGGAAGCTTCCTGAATTCACCCCTCCACTTT. Supplemented by reference TRBV7-6 and TRBJ1-6, the full variable domain reads GAGVSQSPRYKVTKRGQDVALRCDPISGHVSLYWYRQALGQGPEFLTYFNYEAQQDKSGLPNDRFSAERPEGSISTLTIQRTEQRDSAMYRCASSARGGSFLNSPLHFGNGTRLTVT.

The genes are TRBV5-4 and TRBJ2-3, with D perhaps matching TRBD2 (5 bases). Trimming took off 2 bases at V and 7 bases at J, with 8 bases between the two ends. The germline gives CDR1 SGHNT, CDR2 YYREEE (reference sequence). The CDR3 spans 12 residues. CDR3 region: CASSLGLNTQYF. In nucleotides, the CDR3 is TGTGCCAGCAGCTTAGGACTGAATACGCAGTATTTT.

The V gene is TRBV6-5, the J gene TRBJ2-7; D is uncertain. V was trimmed by 2 bases and J by 2 bases, leaving 4 bases between them. The CDR3 contains 12 residues. Germline loops: CDR1 MNHEY, CDR2 SVGAGI. CDR3 nucleotides: TGTGCCAGCAGTTACGGACCCTACGAGCAGTACTTC. This codes for CASSYGPYEQYF.

V usage is TRBV7-9 and J usage is TRBJ1-2; D not resolved. CDR3 size: 15 residues. Trimming left V 5 bases short and J 7 bases short, with 20 bases between. Germline CDR1 is SEHNR and CDR2 is FQNEAQ (reference sequence). CDR3 sequence (DNA): TGTGCCAGCAGCGCCCTAGATCGGCCCGGGCGTGGCTACACCTTC. Translation: CASSALDRPGRGYTF.